Ten or more counts support the clone carrying this T cell receptor (beta chain). Its antigen is unidentified. This entry is derived from a study of neurological immune-mediated disorders. TCRdb itself ran the 5' RACE reads through MiXCR, one entry per CDR3 protein. The sample lists about 66,000 distinct CDR3 sequences; 4.5% were seen once. Study-wide points: None of the CDR3 amino acid sequences in expanded clones turned up in more than one subject, which points to private repertoires in all groups.

The starting material, 2 million PBMCs stored at -80 C, gave rise to the unsorted libraries. The CDR3 length is 13 residues. Trimming shortened V by 6 bases and J by 3 bases, and 11 bases separated the two germline ends. Germline-derived CDR1 and CDR2 are MNHEY and SMNVEV (reference sequence). The rearrangement uses TRBV27 and TRBJ1-1; D is uncertain. The clonotype comes from a man younger than 45 with multiple sclerosis. What was sequenced was PBMCs. For the CDR3, the DNA is TGTGCCAGCAGGGGCGGGGAATACACTGAAGCTTTCTTT. Translation gives CASRGGEYTEAFF.